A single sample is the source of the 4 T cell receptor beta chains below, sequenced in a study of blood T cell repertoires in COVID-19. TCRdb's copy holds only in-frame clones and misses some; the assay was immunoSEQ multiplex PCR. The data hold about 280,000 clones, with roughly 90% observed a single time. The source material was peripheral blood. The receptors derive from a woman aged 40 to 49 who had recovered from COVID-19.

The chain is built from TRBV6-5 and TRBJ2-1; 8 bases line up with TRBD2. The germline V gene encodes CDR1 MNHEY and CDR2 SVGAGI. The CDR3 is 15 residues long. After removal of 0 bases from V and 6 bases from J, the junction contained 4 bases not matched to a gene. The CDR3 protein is CASSYSSGSINEQFF. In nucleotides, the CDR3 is TGTGCCAGCAGTTACTCCAGCGGGAGTATCAATGAGCAGTTCTTC.

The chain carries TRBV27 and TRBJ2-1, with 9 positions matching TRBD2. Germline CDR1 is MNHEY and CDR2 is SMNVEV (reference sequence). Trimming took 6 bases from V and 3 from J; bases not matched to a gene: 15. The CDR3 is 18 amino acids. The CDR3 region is CASRPSSGDRVNYNEQFF. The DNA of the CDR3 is TGTGCCAGCAGGCCTTCTAGCGGGGACCGGGTTAACTACAATGAGCAGTTCTTC.

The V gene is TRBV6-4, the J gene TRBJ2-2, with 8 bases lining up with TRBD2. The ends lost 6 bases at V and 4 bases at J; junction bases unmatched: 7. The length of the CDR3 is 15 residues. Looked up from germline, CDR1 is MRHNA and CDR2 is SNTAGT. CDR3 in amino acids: CASSAGGGVTGELFF. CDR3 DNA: TGTGCCAGCAGCGCGGGGGGAGGGGTCACCGGGGAGCTGTTTTTT.

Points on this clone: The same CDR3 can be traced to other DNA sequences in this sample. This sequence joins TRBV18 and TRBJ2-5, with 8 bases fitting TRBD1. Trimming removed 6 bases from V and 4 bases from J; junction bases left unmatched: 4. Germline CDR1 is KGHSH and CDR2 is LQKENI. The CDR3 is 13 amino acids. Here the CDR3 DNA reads TGTGCCAGCTCTCCAGGACAGGGAGAGACCCAGTACTTC. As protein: CASSPGQGETQYF.